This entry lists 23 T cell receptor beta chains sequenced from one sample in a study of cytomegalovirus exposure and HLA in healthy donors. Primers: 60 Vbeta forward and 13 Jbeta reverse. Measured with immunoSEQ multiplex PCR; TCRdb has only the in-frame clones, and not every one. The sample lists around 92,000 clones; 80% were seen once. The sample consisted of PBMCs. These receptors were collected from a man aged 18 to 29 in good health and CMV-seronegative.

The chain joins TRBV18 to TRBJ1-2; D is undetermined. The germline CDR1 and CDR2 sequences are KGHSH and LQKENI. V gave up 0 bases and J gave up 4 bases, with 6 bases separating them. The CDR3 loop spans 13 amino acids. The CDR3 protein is CASSPPTIYGYTF. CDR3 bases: TGTGCCAGCTCACCACCTACAATCTATGGCTACACCTTC.

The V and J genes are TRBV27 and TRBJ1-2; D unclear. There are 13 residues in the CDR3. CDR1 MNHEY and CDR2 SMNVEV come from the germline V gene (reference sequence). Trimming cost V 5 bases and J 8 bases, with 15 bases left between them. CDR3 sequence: CASSPTRGGGYTF. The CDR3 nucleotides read TGTGCCAGCAGTCCCACCCGGGGAGGGGGCTACACCTTC.

CDR3 sequence: CASSETSRQETQYF. CDR3 DNA: TGTGCCAGCAGTGAAACGAGTAGACAAGAGACCCAGTACTTC. The rearrangement uses TRBV2 and TRBJ2-5; no definite D call. From germline, CDR1 is SNHLY and CDR2 FYNNEI. The CDR3 runs 14 residues. Trimming removed 2 bases from V and 2 bases from J, with 9 bases in between.

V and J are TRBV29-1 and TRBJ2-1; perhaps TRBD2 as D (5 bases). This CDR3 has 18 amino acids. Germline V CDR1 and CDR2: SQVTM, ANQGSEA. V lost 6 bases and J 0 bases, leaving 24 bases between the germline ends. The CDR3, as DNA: TGCAGCGTGGTGGGAGCCTACGGCCATGAGAGCTCCTACAATGAGCAGTTCTTC. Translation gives CSVVGAYGHESSYNEQFF.

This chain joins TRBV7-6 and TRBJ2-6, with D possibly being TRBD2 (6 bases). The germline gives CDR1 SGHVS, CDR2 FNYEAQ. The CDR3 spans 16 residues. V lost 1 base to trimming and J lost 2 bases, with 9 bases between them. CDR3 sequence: CASSLGGGAGANVLTF. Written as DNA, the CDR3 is TGTGCCAGCAGCTTAGGGGGCGGGGCTGGGGCCAACGTCCTGACTTTC.

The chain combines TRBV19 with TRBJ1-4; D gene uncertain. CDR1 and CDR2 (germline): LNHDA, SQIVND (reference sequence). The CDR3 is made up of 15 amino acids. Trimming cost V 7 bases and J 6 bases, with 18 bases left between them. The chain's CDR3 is CASKSGEWGHEKLFF. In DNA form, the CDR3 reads TGTGCCAGTAAGAGCGGGGAGTGGGGTCATGAAAAACTGTTTTTT.

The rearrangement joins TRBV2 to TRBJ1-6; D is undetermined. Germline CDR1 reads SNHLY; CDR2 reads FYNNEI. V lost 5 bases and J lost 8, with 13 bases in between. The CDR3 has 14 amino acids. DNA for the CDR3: TGTGCCAGCAGTTTTGGCGGTACCTATTCACCCCTCCACTTT. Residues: CASSFGGTYSPLHF.

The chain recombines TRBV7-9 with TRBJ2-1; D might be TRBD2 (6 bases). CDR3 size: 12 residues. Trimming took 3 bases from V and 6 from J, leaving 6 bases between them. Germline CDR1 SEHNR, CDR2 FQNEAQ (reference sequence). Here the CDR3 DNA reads TGTGCCAGCAGCTTCGGGAGCAATGAGCAGTTCTTC. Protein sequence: CASSFGSNEQFF. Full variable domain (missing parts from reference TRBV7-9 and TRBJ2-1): DTGVSQNPRHKITKRGQNVTFRCDPISEHNRLYWYRQTLGQGPEFLTYFQNEAQLEKSRLLSDRFSAERPKGSFSTLEIQRTEQGDSAMYLCASSFGSNEQFFGPGTRLTVL.

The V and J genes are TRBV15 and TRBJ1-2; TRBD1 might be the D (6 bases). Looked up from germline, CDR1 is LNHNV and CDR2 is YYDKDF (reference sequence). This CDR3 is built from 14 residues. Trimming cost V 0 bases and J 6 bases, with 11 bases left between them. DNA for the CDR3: TGTGCCACCAGCAGAGATAACAGGGATAATGGCTACACCTTC. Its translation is CATSRDNRDNGYTF. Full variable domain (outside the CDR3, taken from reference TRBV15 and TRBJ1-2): DAMVIQNPRYQVTQFGKPVTLSCSQTLNHNVMYWYQQKSSQAPKLLFHYYDKDFNNEADTPDNFQSRRPNTSFCFLDIRSPGLGDTAMYLCATSRDNRDNGYTFGSGTRLTVV.

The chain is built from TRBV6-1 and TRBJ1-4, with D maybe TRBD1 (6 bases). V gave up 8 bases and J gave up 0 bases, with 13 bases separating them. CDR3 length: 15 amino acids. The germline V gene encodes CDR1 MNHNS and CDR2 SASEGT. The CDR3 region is CASGGGPATNEKLFF. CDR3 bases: TGTGCCAGCGGGGGGGGGCCTGCAACTAATGAAAAACTGTTTTTT.

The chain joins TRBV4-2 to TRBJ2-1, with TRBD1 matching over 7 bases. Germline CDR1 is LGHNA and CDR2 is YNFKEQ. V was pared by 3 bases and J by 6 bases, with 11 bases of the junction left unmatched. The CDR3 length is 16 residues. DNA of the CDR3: TGTGCCAGCAGCCAGTCCCGGGACAGTGACGCCAATGAGCAGTTCTTC. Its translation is CASSQSRDSDANEQFF.

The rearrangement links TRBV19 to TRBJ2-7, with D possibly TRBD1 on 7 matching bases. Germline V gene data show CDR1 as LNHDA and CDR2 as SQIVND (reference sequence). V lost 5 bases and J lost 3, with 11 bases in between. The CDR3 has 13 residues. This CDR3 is CASSPGGYYEQYF. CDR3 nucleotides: TGTGCCAGTAGTCCAGGGGGGTACTACGAGCAGTACTTC.

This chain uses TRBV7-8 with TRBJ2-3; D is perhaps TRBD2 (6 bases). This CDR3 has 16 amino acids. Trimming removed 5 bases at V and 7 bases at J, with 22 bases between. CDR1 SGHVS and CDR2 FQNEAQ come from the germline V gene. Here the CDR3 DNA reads TGTGCCAGCAGCGCCCGGCGGTTCGGGGCGGGAAATACGCAGTATTTT. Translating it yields CASSARRFGAGNTQYF.

CDR3 sequence reads: CASSDGQGTAYEQYF. The CDR3 DNA follows: TGTGCCAGCAGCGACGGACAGGGAACCGCCTACGAGCAGTACTTC. The V gene is TRBV11-2, the J gene TRBJ2-7; 8 bases are a match to TRBD1. CDR3 length: 15 amino acids. From germline, CDR1 is SGHAT and CDR2 FQNNGV. The V gene end was trimmed by 5 bases and the J gene end by 2 bases; junction bases not matched to a gene: 8.

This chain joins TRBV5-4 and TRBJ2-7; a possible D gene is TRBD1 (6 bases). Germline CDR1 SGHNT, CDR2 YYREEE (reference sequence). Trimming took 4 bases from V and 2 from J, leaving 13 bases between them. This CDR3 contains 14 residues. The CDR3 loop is CASSPDSRPYEQYF. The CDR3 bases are TGTGCCAGCAGCCCGGACAGCCGCCCCTACGAGCAGTACTTC.

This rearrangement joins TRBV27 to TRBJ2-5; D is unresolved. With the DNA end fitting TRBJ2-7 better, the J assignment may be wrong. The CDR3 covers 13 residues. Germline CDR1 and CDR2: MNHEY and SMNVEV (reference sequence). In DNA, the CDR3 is TGTGCCAGCAGTTTTGCGTTCTCCTACGAGCAGTACTTC. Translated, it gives CASSFAFSYEQYF.

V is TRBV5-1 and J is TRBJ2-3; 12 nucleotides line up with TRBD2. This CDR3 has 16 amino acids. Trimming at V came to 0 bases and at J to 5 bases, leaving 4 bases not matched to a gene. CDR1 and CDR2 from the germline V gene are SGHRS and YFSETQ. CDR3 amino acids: CASSLGETSGGDTQYF. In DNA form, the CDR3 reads TGCGCCAGCAGCTTGGGGGAGACTAGCGGGGGAGATACGCAGTATTTT.

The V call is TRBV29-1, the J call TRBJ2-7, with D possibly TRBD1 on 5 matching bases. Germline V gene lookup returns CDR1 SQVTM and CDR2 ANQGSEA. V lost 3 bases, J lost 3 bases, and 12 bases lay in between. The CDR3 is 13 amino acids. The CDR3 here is CSVERQGSYEQYF. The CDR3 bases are TGCAGCGTTGAGCGGCAGGGAAGCTACGAGCAGTACTTC.

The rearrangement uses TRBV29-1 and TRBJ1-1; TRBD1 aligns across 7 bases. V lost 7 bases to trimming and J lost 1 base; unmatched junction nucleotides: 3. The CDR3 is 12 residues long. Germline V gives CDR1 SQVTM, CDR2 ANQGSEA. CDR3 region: CSGRDRNTEAFF. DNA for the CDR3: TGCAGCGGCCGGGACAGGAACACTGAAGCTTTCTTT.

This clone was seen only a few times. The CDR3 protein is CASVPPFRGGLDTQYF. DNA of the CDR3: TGCGCCAGCGTGCCACCCTTCCGGGGGGGCCTAGATACGCAGTATTTT. The chain employs TRBV10-2 and TRBJ2-3; 8 positions match TRBD2. The CDR3 has 16 amino acids. V shed 8 bases and J 5 bases; nucleotides not matched to a gene: 15. Germline-derived CDR1 and CDR2 are WSHSY and SAAADI.

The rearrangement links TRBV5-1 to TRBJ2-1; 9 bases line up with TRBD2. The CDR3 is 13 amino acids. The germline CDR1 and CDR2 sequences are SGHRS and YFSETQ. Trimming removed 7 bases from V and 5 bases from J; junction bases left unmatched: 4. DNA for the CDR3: TGCGCCAGCGGCGGGGGGGCTCACAATGAGCAGTTCTTC. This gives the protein CASGGGAHNEQFF.

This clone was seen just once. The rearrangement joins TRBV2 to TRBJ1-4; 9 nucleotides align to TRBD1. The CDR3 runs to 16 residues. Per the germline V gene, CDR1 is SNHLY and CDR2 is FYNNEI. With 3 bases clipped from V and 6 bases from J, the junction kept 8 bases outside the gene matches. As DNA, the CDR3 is TGTGCCAGCAGTGAGTGGGGACAGGGAGGTGATGAAAAACTGTTTTTT. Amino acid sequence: CASSEWGQGGDEKLFF.

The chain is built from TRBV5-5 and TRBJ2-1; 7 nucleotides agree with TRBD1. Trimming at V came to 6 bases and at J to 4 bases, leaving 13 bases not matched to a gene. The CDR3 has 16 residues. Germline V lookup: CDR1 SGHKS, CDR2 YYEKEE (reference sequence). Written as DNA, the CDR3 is TGTGCCAGCATCCCCCTTAGGGACAGCTATTACAATGAGCAGTTCTTC. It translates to CASIPLRDSYYNEQFF.